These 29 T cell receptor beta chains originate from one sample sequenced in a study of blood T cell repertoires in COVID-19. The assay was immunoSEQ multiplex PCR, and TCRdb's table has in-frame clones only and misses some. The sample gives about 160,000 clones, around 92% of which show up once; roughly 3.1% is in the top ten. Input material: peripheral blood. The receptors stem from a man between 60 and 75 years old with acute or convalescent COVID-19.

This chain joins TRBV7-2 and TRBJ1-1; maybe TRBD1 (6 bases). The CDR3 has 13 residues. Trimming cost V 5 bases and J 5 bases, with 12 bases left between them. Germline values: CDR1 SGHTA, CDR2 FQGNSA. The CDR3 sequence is CASSPLQGTEAFF. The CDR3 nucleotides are TGTGCCAGCAGCCCTCTACAGGGAACTGAAGCTTTCTTT.

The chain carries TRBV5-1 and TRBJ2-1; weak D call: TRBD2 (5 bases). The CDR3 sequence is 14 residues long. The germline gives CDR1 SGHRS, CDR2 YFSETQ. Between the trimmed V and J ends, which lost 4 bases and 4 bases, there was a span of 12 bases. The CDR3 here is CASSSAGRYNEQFF. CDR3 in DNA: TGCGCCAGCAGCAGCGCGGGCCGTTACAATGAGCAGTTCTTC.

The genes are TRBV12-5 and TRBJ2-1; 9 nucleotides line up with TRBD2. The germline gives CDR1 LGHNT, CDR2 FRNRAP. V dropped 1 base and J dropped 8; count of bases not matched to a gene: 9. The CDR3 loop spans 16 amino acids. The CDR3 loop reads CASGLGGGGASDEQFF. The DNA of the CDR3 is TGTGCTAGTGGTTTGGGCGGCGGGGGGGCTAGCGATGAGCAGTTCTTC. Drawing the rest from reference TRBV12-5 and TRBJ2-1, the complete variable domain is DARVTQTPRHKVTEMGQEVTMRCQPILGHNTVFWYRQTMMQGLELLAYFRNRAPLDDSGMPKDRFSAEMPDATLATLKIQPSEPRDSAVYFCASGLGGGGASDEQFFGPGTRLTVL.

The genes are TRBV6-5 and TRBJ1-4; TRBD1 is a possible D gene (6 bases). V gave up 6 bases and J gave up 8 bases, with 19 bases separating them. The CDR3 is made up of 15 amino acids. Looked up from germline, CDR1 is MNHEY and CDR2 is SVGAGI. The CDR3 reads CASSLRGQGREKLFF. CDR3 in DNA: TGTGCCAGCAGCCTCAGGGGCCAGGGTCGGGAAAAACTGTTTTTT.

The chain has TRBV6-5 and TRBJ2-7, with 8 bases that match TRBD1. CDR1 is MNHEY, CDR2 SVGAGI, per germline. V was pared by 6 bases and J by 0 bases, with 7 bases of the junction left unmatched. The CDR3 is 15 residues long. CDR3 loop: CASRAGTGNSYEQYF. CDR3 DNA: TGTGCCAGCAGAGCCGGGACAGGCAACTCCTACGAGCAGTACTTC.

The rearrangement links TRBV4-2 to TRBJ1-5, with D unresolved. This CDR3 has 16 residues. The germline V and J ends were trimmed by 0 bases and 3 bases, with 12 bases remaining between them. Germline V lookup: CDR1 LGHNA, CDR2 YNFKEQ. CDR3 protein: CASSQEEGMANQPQHF. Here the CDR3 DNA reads TGTGCCAGCAGCCAAGAGGAGGGAATGGCCAATCAGCCCCAGCATTTT.

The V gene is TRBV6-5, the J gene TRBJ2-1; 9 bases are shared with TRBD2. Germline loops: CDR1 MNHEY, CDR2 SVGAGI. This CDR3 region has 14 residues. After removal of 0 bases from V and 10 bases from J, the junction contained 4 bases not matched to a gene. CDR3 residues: CASSYSSSGTEQFF. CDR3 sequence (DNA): TGTGCCAGCAGTTACTCTTCTAGCGGGACGGAGCAGTTCTTC.

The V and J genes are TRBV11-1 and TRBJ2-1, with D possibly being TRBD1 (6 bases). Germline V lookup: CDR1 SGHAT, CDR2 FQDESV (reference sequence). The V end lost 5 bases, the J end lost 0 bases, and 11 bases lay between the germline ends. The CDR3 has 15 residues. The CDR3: CASSLQGLSYNEQFF. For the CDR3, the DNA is TGTGCCAGCAGCCTACAGGGCCTCTCCTACAATGAGCAGTTCTTC. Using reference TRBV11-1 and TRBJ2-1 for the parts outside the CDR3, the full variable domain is EAEVAQSPRYKITEKSQAVAFWCDPISGHATLYWYRQILGQGPELLVQFQDESVVDDSQLPKDRFSAERLKGVDSTLKIQPAELGDSAMYLCASSLQGLSYNEQFFGPGTRLTVL.

In DNA form, the CDR3 reads TGCAGTGCTAGTCCAGGGCAAGGGGCTAACTATGGCTACACCTTC. This translates into CSASPGQGANYGYTF. The chain couples TRBV20-1 to TRBJ1-2, with D maybe TRBD1 (5 bases). The V end was cut by 3 bases, the J end by 0 bases, with 14 bases between. Germline V gives CDR1 DFQATT, CDR2 SNEGSKA (reference sequence). The CDR3 loop spans 15 amino acids.

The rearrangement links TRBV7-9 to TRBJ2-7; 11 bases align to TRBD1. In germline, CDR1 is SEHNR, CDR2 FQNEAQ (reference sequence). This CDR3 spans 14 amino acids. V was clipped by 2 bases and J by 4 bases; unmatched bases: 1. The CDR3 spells CASSLRDRGYEQYF. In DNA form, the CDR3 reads TGTGCCAGCAGCTTAAGGGACAGGGGGTACGAGCAGTACTTC. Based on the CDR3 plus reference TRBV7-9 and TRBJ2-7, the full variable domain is DTGVSQNPRHKITKRGQNVTFRCDPISEHNRLYWYRQTLGQGPEFLTYFQNEAQLEKSRLLSDRFSAERPKGSFSTLEIQRTEQGDSAMYLCASSLRDRGYEQYFGPGTRLTVT.

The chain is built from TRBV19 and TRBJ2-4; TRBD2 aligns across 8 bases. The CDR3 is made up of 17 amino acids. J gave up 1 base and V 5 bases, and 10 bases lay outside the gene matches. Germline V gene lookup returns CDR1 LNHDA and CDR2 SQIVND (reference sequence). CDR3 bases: TGTGCCAGTAGTTACGGGGAGGCGGGGGGTGCCAAAAACATTCAGTACTTC. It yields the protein CASSYGEAGGAKNIQYF.

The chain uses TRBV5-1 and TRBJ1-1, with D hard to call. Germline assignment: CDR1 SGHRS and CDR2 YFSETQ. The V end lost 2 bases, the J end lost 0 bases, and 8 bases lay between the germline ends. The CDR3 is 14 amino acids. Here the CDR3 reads CASSLQQMNTEAFF. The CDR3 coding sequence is TGCGCCAGCAGCTTACAGCAGATGAACACTGAAGCTTTCTTT. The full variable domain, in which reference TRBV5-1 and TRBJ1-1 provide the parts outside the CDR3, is KAGVTQTPRYLIKTRGQQVTLSCSPISGHRSVSWYQQTPGQGLQFLFEYFSETQRNKGNFPGRFSGRQFSNSRSEMNVSTLELGDSALYLCASSLQQMNTEAFFGQGTRLTVV.

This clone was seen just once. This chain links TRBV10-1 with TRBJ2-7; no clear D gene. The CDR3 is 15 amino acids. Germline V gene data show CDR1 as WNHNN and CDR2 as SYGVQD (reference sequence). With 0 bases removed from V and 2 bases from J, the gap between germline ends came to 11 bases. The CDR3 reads CASSESWAGTYEQYF. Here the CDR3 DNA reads TGCGCCAGCAGTGAGTCCTGGGCAGGAACCTACGAGCAGTACTTC.

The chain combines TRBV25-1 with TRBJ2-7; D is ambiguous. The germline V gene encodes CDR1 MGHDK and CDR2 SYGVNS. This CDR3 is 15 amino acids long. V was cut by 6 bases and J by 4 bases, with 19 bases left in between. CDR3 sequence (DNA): TGTGCCAGCAGCTACCCGACGGAGCGTGAGTACGAGCAGTACTTC. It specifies CASSYPTEREYEQYF.

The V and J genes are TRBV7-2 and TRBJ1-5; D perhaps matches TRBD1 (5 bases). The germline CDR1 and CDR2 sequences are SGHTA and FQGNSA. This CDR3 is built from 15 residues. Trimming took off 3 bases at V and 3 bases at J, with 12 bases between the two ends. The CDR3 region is CASSFRAGINQPQHF. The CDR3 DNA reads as TGTGCCAGCAGCTTCAGGGCAGGTATCAATCAGCCCCAGCATTTT.

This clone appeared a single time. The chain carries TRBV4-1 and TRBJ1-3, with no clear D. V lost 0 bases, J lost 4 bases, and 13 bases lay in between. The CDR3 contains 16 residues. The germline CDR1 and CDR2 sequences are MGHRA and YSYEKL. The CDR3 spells CASSQDVRGGGNTIYF. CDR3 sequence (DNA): TGCGCCAGCAGCCAAGATGTCCGTGGAGGGGGAAACACCATATATTTT.

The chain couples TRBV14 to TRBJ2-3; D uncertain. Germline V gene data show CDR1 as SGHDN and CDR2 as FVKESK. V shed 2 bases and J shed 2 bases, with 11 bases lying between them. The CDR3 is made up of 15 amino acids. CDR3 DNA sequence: TGTGCCAGCAGCCAATCTGGCTTGTTCACAGATACGCAGTATTTT. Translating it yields CASSQSGLFTDTQYF.

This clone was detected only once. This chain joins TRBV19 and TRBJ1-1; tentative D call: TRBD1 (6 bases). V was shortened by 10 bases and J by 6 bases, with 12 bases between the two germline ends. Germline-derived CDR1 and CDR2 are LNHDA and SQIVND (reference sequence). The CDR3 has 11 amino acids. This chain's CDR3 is CAIKQGPEAFF. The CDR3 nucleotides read TGTGCCATAAAACAGGGTCCTGAAGCTTTCTTT.

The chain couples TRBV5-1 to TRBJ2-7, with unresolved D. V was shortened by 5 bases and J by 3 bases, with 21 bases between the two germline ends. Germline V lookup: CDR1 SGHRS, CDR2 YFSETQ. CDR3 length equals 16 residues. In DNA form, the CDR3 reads TGCGCCAGCAGGTATGGCGGAACGGCTACTTTCTACGAGCAGTACTTC. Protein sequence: CASRYGGTATFYEQYF.

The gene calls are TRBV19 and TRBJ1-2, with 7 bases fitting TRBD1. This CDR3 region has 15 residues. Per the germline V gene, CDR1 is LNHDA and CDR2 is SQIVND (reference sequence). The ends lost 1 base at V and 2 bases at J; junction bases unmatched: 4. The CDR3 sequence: CASSIVGRGNYGYTF. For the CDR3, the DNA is TGTGCCAGTAGTATAGTCGGCAGGGGGAACTATGGCTACACCTTC.

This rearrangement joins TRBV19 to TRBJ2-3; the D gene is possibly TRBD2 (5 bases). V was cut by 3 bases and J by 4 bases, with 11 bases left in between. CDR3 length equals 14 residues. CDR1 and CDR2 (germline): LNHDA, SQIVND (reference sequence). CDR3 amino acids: CASSINRGADTQYF. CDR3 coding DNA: TGTGCCAGTAGTATTAACCGGGGAGCAGATACGCAGTATTTT. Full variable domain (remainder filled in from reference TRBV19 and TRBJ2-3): DGGITQSPKYLFRKEGQNVTLSCEQNLNHDAMYWYRQDPGQGLRLIYYSQIVNDFQKGDIAEGYSVSREKKESFPLTVTSAQKNPTAFYLCASSINRGADTQYFGPGTRLTVL.

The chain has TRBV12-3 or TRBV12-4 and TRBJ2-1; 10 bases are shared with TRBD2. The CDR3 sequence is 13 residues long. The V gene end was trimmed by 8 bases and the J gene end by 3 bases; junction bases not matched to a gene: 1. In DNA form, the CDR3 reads TGTGCCAGCCTAGCGGGGGACTACAATGAGCAGTTCTTC. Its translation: CASLAGDYNEQFF.

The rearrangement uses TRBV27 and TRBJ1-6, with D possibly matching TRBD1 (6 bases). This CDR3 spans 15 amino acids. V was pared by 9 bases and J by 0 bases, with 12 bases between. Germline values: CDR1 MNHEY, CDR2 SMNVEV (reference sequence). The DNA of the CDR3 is TGTGCCAGAGAGGGGGAGAGCTCCTATAATTCACCCCTCCACTTT. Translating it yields CAREGESSYNSPLHF.

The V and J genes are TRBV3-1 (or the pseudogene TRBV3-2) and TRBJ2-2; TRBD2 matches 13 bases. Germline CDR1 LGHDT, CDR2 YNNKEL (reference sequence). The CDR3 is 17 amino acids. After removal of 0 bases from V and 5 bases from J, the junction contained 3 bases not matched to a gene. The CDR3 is CASSQEGLAGVTGELFF. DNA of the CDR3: TGTGCCAGCAGCCAAGAAGGACTAGCGGGGGTGACCGGGGAGCTGTTTTTT.

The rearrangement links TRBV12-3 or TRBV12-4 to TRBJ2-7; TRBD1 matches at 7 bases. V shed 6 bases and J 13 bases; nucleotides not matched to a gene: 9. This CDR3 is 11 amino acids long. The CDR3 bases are TGTGCCAGCAGCCCAGGGGGAAGGGACTACTTC. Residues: CASSPGGRDYF.

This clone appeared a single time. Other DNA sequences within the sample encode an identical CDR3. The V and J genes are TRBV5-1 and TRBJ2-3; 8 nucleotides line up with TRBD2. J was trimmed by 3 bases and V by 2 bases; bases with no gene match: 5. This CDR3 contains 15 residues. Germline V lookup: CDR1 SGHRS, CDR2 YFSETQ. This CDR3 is CASSFSGGGTDTQYF. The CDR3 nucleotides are TGCGCCAGCAGCTTCAGCGGGGGCGGGACAGATACGCAGTATTTT.

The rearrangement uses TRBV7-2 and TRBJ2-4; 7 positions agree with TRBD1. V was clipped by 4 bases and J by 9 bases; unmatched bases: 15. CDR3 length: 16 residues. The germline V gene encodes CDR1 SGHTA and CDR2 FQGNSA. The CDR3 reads CASSSRTGRGQGIQYF. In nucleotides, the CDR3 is TGTGCCAGCAGCTCGCGGACAGGACGGGGCCAAGGCATTCAGTACTTC. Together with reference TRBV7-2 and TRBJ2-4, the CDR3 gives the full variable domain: GAGVSQSPSNKVTEKGKDVELRCDPISGHTALYWYRQSLGQGLEFLIYFQGNSAPDKSGLPSDRFSAERTGGSVSTLTIQRTQQEDSAVYLCASSSRTGRGQGIQYFGAGTRLSVL.

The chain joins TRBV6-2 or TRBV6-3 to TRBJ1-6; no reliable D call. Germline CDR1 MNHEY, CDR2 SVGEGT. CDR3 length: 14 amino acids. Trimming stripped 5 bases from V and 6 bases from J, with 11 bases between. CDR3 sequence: CASSIQKINSPLHF. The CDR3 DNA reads TGTGCCAGCAGTATACAGAAAATTAATTCACCCCTCCACTTT.

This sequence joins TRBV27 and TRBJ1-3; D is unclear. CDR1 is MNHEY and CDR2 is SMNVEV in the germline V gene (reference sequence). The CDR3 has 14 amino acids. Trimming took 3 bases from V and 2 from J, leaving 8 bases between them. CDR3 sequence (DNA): TGTGCCAGCAGTTTCTCCGGGACTGGAAACACCATATATTTT. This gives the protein CASSFSGTGNTIYF.